A single sample gave rise to the 8 T cell receptor beta chains below, sequenced in a study of T cells in Graves' hyperthyroidism and ophthalmopathy. Template material for amplifying TCR beta CDR3 regions consisted of RNA transcripts. The study used the HTBI primer set for a first-round RT-PCR of the TCR CDR3. In TCRdb, the multiplex PCR reads were re-called with MiXCR into one record per CDR3 protein. The repertoire has some 620,000 distinct CDR3 sequences, about 16% of them found once; the top ten carry 3.8%. The sample consisted of blood. The source of these receptors is a woman aged 25 to 39 with Graves' hyperthyroidism.

There are many counts of this clonotype. The V gene is TRBV2, the J gene TRBJ2-4; D may be TRBD2 (6 bases). Looked up from germline, CDR1 is SNHLY and CDR2 is FYNNEI. V gave up 10 bases and J gave up 9 bases, with 16 bases separating them. This CDR3 comprises 12 residues. This CDR3 reads CAIGGRGGIQYF. The CDR3 DNA reads as TGTGCCATTGGAGGGCGCGGCGGCATTCAGTACTTC.

The CDR3 sequence: CASSGRTAPETQYF. DNA for the CDR3: TGTGCCAGCAGCGGCCGGACAGCCCCAGAGACCCAGTACTTC. The rearrangement uses TRBV9 and TRBJ2-5; D possibly corresponds to TRBD1 (6 bases). The V gene's germline CDR1 is SGDLS and CDR2 YYNGEE. The CDR3 is made up of 14 amino acids. V was pared by 3 bases and J by 4 bases, with 13 bases between.

This rearrangement joins TRBV15 to TRBJ2-7; a weak D match, TRBD1 (7 bases). Trimming took 5 bases from V and 2 from J, leaving 13 bases between them. The germline gives CDR1 LNHNV, CDR2 YYDKDF (reference sequence). This CDR3 has 14 amino acids. This CDR3 is CATSPGGIPYEQYF. The CDR3 bases are TGTGCCACCAGCCCAGGGGGGATCCCCTACGAGCAGTACTTC.

The V call is TRBV2, the J call TRBJ1-5; D unclear. The CDR3 has 13 residues. The ends were cut back, 6 bases at V and 5 bases at J, with 11 bases in the middle. Germline V lookup: CDR1 SNHLY, CDR2 FYNNEI. Here the CDR3 reads CASRSWADQPQHF. DNA for the CDR3: TGTGCCAGCAGGAGTTGGGCAGATCAGCCCCAGCATTTT.

This clonotype was observed at least ten times. V gene TRBV6-2 or TRBV6-3 combines with J gene TRBJ2-5, with TRBD1 identical over 7 bases. Germline trimming cut 0 bases from V and 5 bases from J; bases unmatched to any gene: 9. The CDR3 runs to 16 residues. In germline, CDR1 is MNHEY, CDR2 SVGEGT. The CDR3 coding sequence is TGTGCCAGCAGTTACTCGATTGACAGGGTCGAGGAGACCCAGTACTTC. It encodes CASSYSIDRVEETQYF.

This clonotype came up many times. The chain joins TRBV20-1 to TRBJ2-7, with D tentatively TRBD2 (7 bases). The CDR3 length is 17 residues. Trimming took off 0 bases at V and 3 bases at J, with 21 bases between the two ends. The germline CDR1 and CDR2 sequences are DFQATT and SNEGSKA (reference sequence). The DNA for the CDR3 is TGCAGTGCTAGAGATCGGAGGACAGCGGGAACCTTCTACGAGCAGTACTTC. Protein sequence: CSARDRRTAGTFYEQYF.

The J gene is TRBJ1-6, the V gene TRBV11-2; 12 positions match TRBD1. The CDR3 is 22 residues long. CDR1 is SGHAT and CDR2 is FQNNGV in the germline V gene. Germline trimming cut 5 bases from V and 6 bases from J; bases unmatched to any gene: 23. The CDR3 here is CASSRDPPGQGAWYSTNSPLHF. The CDR3 region has the DNA TGTGCCAGCAGCAGAGACCCCCCGGGACAGGGGGCTTGGTATTCAACTAATTCACCCCTCCACTTT.

This clonotype has a handful of counts. The CDR3 loop reads CASQGGFRSGNTIYF. The DNA of the CDR3 is TGTGCCAGCCAGGGAGGATTCCGCTCTGGAAACACCATATATTTT. The V call is TRBV2, the J call TRBJ1-3; a weak D match, TRBD1 (5 bases). The germline V and J ends were trimmed by 8 bases and 0 bases, with 14 bases remaining between them. Germline assignment: CDR1 SNHLY and CDR2 FYNNEI. This CDR3 contains 15 residues.